This record covers a single TCR beta chain. Its antigen is currently unknown. The sample belongs to a study of somatic mutations in cytotoxic T cells in rheumatoid arthritis. For the study at large: The flow sorting of some V beta antibody-stained T-cell populations reached nearly 100% purity, and the sorted populations included V beta1+ cells sequenced for TCRB.

Germline CDR1 and CDR2: MGHRA and YSYEKL. With 0 bases removed from V and 0 bases from J, the gap between germline ends came to 12 bases. The CDR3 has 16 residues. Sequenced by immunoSEQ multiplex PCR; TCRdb stores in-frame clones only, minus some. The data show some 40,000 clones, 84% seen once. Findings and caveats of the study: Healthy controls showed no age-related rise in CD8+ clonality, whereas rheumatoid arthritis patients did. Between rheumatoid arthritis patients and age-matched healthy controls, CD8+ T-cell clonality showed no significant difference.

The TCR originated in a middle-aged man in good health. Specimen: CD8+ T cells sorted from blood. The chain employs TRBV4-1 and TRBJ2-7, with D unclear. CDR3 DNA: TGCGCCAGCAGCCAAGATTACGCCTCGAGCTCCTACGAGCAGTACTTC. Translated: CASSQDYASSSYEQYF.